The 9 T cell receptor beta chains presented below share a single source sample, sequenced in a study of post-analysis software for immune sequencing data (dated by TCRdb to 2014 to 2015). Library preparation was by PCR. The sequencing machine was an Illumina HiSeq 2500. Unique molecular identifiers were incorporated into TCR beta cDNA libraries to reduce PCR and sequencing biases. Starting from the raw public reads, TCRdb applied fastp trimming at Q25, assembled clones with MiXCR and retained in-frame beta chains. CDR3 protein sequences are deduplicated, and each keeps its most common genes and DNA. The sample records around 400,000 distinct CDR3 sequences, 30% to 40% of which are singletons. The biggest ten clones account for approximately 7.7% of the sample. What the authors observed across the whole study: About five TRBV segments, including TRBV5-6, TRBV5-1 and TRBV20-1, were significantly more frequent in patients than controls.

The antigens for these receptors are not known. What was sequenced was blood. All receptors come from a girl aged 2 to 10 with multiple sclerosis.

The chain links TRBV20-1 to TRBJ2-5, with D perhaps TRBD1 (6 bases). The DNA end favors TRBJ2-7, so the J call may be wrong. The CDR3 covers 17 residues. CDR1 and CDR2 from the germline V gene are DFQATT and SNEGSKA (reference sequence). CDR3 sequence: CSARGDPGGQNSYEQYF. In DNA form, the CDR3 reads TGCAGTGCTAGAGGGGATCCCGGAGGACAGAACTCCTACGAGCAGTACTTC.

V gene TRBV29-1 combines with J gene TRBJ2-4; the D is unclear. Germline V gene lookup returns CDR1 SQVTM and CDR2 ANQGSEA. Trimming shortened V by 2 bases and J by 13 bases, and 24 bases separated the two germline ends. There are 15 residues in the CDR3. In DNA, the CDR3 is TGCAGCGTTGAATCATCCGTCCCCCAAAACAATGAGCAGTACTTC. This codes for CSVESSVPQNNEQYF.

The table lists this clonotype with a few counts. The chain joins TRBV4-1 to TRBJ2-7; D uncertain. Trimming removed 0 bases from V and 6 bases from J, with 12 bases in between. Germline assignment: CDR1 MGHRA and CDR2 YSYEKL. CDR3 length: 14 residues. CDR3 DNA sequence: TGCGCCAGCAGCCAAGATCGGGCCCCCTTCGAGCAGTACTTC. Translated, it gives CASSQDRAPFEQYF.

Only a few counts were recorded for this clonotype. The junction departs from germline at one end; a sequencing error may be responsible. The V gene is TRBV29-1, the J gene TRBJ2-7, with D maybe TRBD1 (5 bases). Germline lookup yields CDR1 SQVTM and CDR2 ANQGSEA. The CDR3 has 16 residues. CDR3 nucleotides: TGCAGCGTAGAAGGTGACCCTCAAGACAGCTCCTACGAGCAGTACTTC. Translation: CSVEGDPQDSSYEQYF.

The chain recombines TRBV28 with TRBJ2-2; TRBD1 aligns across 10 bases. Germline lookup yields CDR1 MDHEN and CDR2 SYDVKM. Losses at the gene ends were 2 bases for V and 4 bases for J; bases not matched to a gene: 4. This CDR3 comprises 16 residues. The CDR3 DNA reads as TGTGCCAGCAGTTTAAGACAGGGGGCTGGCACCGGGGAGCTGTTTTTT. This encodes CASSLRQGAGTGELFF.

This clonotype was seen a few times. The V call is TRBV20-1, the J call TRBJ2-6; D might be TRBD1 or TRBD2, each matching 5 bases. This CDR3 is 18 amino acids long. Per the germline V gene, CDR1 is DFQATT and CDR2 is SNEGSKA (reference sequence). Trimming stripped 1 base from V and 1 base from J, with 17 bases between. CDR3 sequence reads: CSARVRGAPGSGANVLTF. The CDR3 nucleotides are TGCAGTGCTAGAGTAAGGGGAGCGCCGGGATCTGGGGCCAACGTCCTGACTTTC.

The chain has TRBV3-1 and TRBJ2-3; TRBD2 matches at 7 bases. V lost 4 bases to trimming and J lost 4 bases; unmatched junction nucleotides: 5. CDR1 and CDR2 from the germline V gene are LGHDT and YNNKEL (reference sequence). The CDR3 spans 14 residues. DNA of the CDR3: TGTGCCAGCAGCCGACGGACTAGTCCAGATACGCAGTATTTT. Its translation is CASSRRTSPDTQYF.

The chain couples TRBV20-1 to TRBJ2-1; TRBD2 matches at 7 bases. The germline gives CDR1 DFQATT, CDR2 SNEGSKA (reference sequence). CDR3 length: 15 residues. V gave up 4 bases and J gave up 9 bases; unmatched junction bases: 15. The CDR3 loop reads CSAIFGLGDSGEQFF. For the CDR3, the DNA is TGCAGTGCTATCTTCGGACTAGGGGATTCGGGTGAGCAGTTCTTC.

The chain combines TRBV6-5 with TRBJ1-1; 9 bases agree with TRBD1. The V gene's germline CDR1 is MNHEY and CDR2 SVGAGI. This CDR3 is built from 14 residues. With V trimmed by 5 bases and J by 5 bases, 6 bases remained unmatched. This CDR3 is CASSENRGRTEAFF. The DNA for the CDR3 is TGTGCCAGCAGTGAAAACAGGGGGCGGACTGAAGCTTTCTTT.